Below are 29 T cell receptor beta chains sequenced from a single sample in a study of CD8+CD57+ T cells in acquired aplastic anemia. Genomic DNA acted as the template from which TCR beta VDJ combination and CDR3 sequence profiling were carried out. TCRdb used MiXCR to reprocess the reads, holding one entry per CDR3 protein. The data hold hundreds of thousands of distinct CDR3 sequences, with around 30% observed a single time. Individuals selected for sequencing had exhibited CD8+CD57+ cell expansion on flow cytometry. Sequencing was carried out using sorted CD4+, CD8+, or CD8+CD57+ T cells (not recorded which) from PBMCs. Receptors were obtained from a human donor with aplastic anemia.

This clonotype has at least ten counts. The chain carries TRBV24-1 and TRBJ2-5, with TRBD1 identical over 10 bases. This CDR3 contains 15 residues. The germline gives CDR1 KGHDR, CDR2 SFDVKD. V lost 4 bases to trimming and J lost 6 bases; unmatched junction nucleotides: 7. The CDR3 spells CATSDPRDRGQTQYF. In nucleotides, the CDR3 is TGTGCCACCAGTGACCCCCGGGACAGGGGCCAGACCCAGTACTTC.

This clonotype was recorded many times. The chain links TRBV11-2 to TRBJ1-2; D is undetermined. V was cut by 1 base and J by 4 bases, with 16 bases left in between. This CDR3 spans 16 amino acids. Germline V gene data show CDR1 as SGHAT and CDR2 as FQNNGV. The CDR3 DNA reads as TGTGCCAGCAGCTTAGTGGCCTCCAGGCTTTCCTATGGCTACACCTTC. It translates to CASSLVASRLSYGYTF. Based on the CDR3 plus reference TRBV11-2 and TRBJ1-2, the full variable domain is EAGVAQSPRYKIIEKRQSVAFWCNPISGHATLYWYQQILGQGPKLLIQFQNNGVVDDSQLPKDRFSAERLKGVDSTLKIQPAKLEDSAVYLCASSLVASRLSYGYTFGSGTRLTVV.

This clonotype showed up many times. The V and J genes are TRBV6-1 and TRBJ1-2; no reliable D call. Germline CDR1 is MNHNS and CDR2 is SASEGT. This CDR3 is built from 13 residues. Trimming took 10 bases from V and 2 from J, leaving 14 bases between them. The CDR3 coding sequence is TGTGCCACCAGACGGACGGAGAACTATGGCTACACCTTC. Translated: CATRRTENYGYTF.

The chain carries TRBV6-1 and TRBJ1-3, with D perhaps TRBD1 (5 bases). CDR1 MNHNS and CDR2 SASEGT come from the germline V gene. The CDR3 sequence is 14 residues long. V dropped 5 bases and J dropped 7 bases, with 15 bases sitting between them. CDR3 sequence reads: CASSTDNISNTIYF. The CDR3 DNA reads TGTGCCAGCAGTACGGACAATATATCGAACACCATATATTTT.

This clonotype was counted at least ten times. The chain recombines TRBV24-1 with TRBJ1-6; 7 bases align to TRBD1. Germline-derived CDR1 and CDR2 are KGHDR and SFDVKD. The length of the CDR3 is 14 residues. V was clipped by 9 bases and J by 7 bases; unmatched bases: 8. CDR3 DNA: TGTGCCACCGCGGAGGGGGCAAAGAATTCACCCCTCCACTTT. This translates into CATAEGAKNSPLHF.

The V gene is TRBV7-8, the J gene TRBJ1-1; D is possibly TRBD1 (6 bases). Germline V gives CDR1 SGHVS, CDR2 FQNEAQ. Deletions cut 4 bases from V and 6 bases from J, with 21 bases between. The CDR3 loop spans 16 amino acids. In nucleotides, the CDR3 is TGTGCCAGCAGCTATACAAACGTCCGGGACAACCCTGAAGCTTTCTTT. It codes for CASSYTNVRDNPEAFF.

The chain couples TRBV2 to TRBJ2-1; 13 bases fit TRBD2. The CDR3 extends over 15 amino acids. Germline trimming cut 8 bases from V and 9 bases from J; bases unmatched to any gene: 10. In germline, CDR1 is SNHLY, CDR2 FYNNEI. The CDR3, as DNA: TGTGCCAGCGGGAGACTAGCGGGAGGATTGGGTGAGCAGTTCTTC. It yields the protein CASGRLAGGLGEQFF.

This clonotype was seen only a few times. One base away lies a much larger clone, so this may be a sequencing read error. CDR3 in amino acids: CAISGTGVGYTF. CDR3 in DNA: TGTGCCATCAGCGGTACAGGGGTCGGCTACACCTTC. This chain joins TRBV10-3 and TRBJ1-2; the match to TRBD1 covers 7 bases. The CDR3 spans 12 residues. V trimming: 6 bases; J trimming: 8 bases; junction bases outside the gene matches: 6. In germline, CDR1 is ENHRY, CDR2 SYGVKD.

The count of this clonotype is one. The gene calls are TRBV2 and TRBJ2-3, with 9 bases matching TRBD1. The CDR3 spans 15 residues. Germline lookup yields CDR1 SNHLY and CDR2 FYNNEI. The V and J ends lost 5 bases and 4 bases, in that order; junction bases with no gene match: 7. CDR3 nucleotides: TGTGCCAGCAGTCTAAGGACAGGGGATCCAGATACGCAGTATTTT. It yields the protein CASSLRTGDPDTQYF.

This clonotype was found a few times. V is TRBV10-3 and J is TRBJ2-7; TRBD1 aligns across 7 bases. The V and J ends lost 7 bases and 0 bases, in that order; junction bases with no gene match: 3. Germline assignment: CDR1 ENHRY and CDR2 SYGVKD. The CDR3 is 13 residues long. The CDR3 sequence is CAINGQDSYEQYF. The CDR3 nucleotides are TGTGCCATCAACGGACAGGACTCCTACGAGCAGTACTTC.

This clonotype was seen many times. The V and J genes are TRBV7-2 and TRBJ1-5, with D possibly being TRBD1 (5 bases). This CDR3 comprises 13 residues. The V gene's germline CDR1 is SGHTA and CDR2 FQGNSA. Between the trimmed V and J ends, which lost 3 bases and 5 bases, there was a span of 8 bases. This CDR3 reads CASSLGEDQPQHF. The DNA for the CDR3 is TGTGCCAGCAGCTTGGGGGAGGATCAGCCCCAGCATTTT.

This chain connects TRBV19 to TRBJ2-3; the match to TRBD1 covers 9 bases. CDR3 length: 15 residues. The germline V gene has CDR1 LNHDA and CDR2 SQIVND (reference sequence). V lost 5 bases, J lost 1 base, and 4 bases stayed unmatched. The CDR3 nucleotides read TGTGCCAGTAGTGTCCGGGACAGGGGCACAGATACGCAGTATTTT. It is translated as CASSVRDRGTDTQYF.

The rearrangement uses TRBV3-1 and TRBJ1-3; D ambiguous. Looked up from germline, CDR1 is LGHDT and CDR2 is YNNKEL (reference sequence). This CDR3 comprises 16 residues. Between the trimmed V and J ends, which lost 5 bases and 0 bases, there was a span of 14 bases. The CDR3 loop is CASSGTGLLSGNTIYF. CDR3 DNA sequence: TGTGCCAGCAGCGGAACCGGGCTCCTCTCTGGAAACACCATATATTTT.

This clonotype came up many times. V usage is TRBV7-9 and J usage is TRBJ1-1; D is ambiguous. The CDR3 has 11 residues. Per the germline V gene, CDR1 is SEHNR and CDR2 is FQNEAQ (reference sequence). The V end lost 0 bases, the J end lost 8 bases, and 4 bases lay between the germline ends. This CDR3 reads CASSLAGEAFF. In DNA form, the CDR3 reads TGTGCCAGCAGCTTAGCTGGGGAAGCTTTCTTT.

This clonotype has more than one count but fewer than ten. The chain combines TRBV7-8 with TRBJ1-5; 7 positions agree with TRBD1. CDR1 is SGHVS, CDR2 FQNEAQ, per germline. CDR3 length: 18 amino acids. Trimming at V came to 4 bases and at J to 2 bases, leaving 14 bases not matched to a gene. Here the CDR3 reads CASSSPRTGFQGNQPQHF. CDR3 sequence (DNA): TGTGCCAGCAGCTCCCCGAGGACAGGATTTCAAGGCAATCAGCCCCAGCATTTT.

This clonotype has a single count. An end of the junction does not agree with germline; a read error may underlie this. The J gene is TRBJ2-5, the V gene TRBV7-7, with 7 bases identical to TRBD1. The CDR3 runs 13 residues. Germline lookup yields CDR1 SSHAT and CDR2 FNYEAQ (reference sequence). The CDR3 loop is CASSRTRQGAQYF. In DNA, the CDR3 is TGTGCTAGCAGCCGAACGAGACAGGGCGCCCAGTACTTC.

This clonotype was picked up a small number of times. The CDR3 DNA reads as TGTGCCAGCAGCTTGAGACAGGGATTCACTGAAGCTTTCTTT. Protein sequence: CASSLRQGFTEAFF. The V gene is TRBV7-8, the J gene TRBJ1-1; 7 bases agree with TRBD1. Losses at the gene ends were 3 bases for V and 4 bases for J; bases not matched to a gene: 5. This CDR3 contains 14 residues. Germline lookup yields CDR1 SGHVS and CDR2 FQNEAQ.

This clonotype has a count of ten or more. The chain recombines TRBV2 with TRBJ1-1; no clear D. The V gene lost 8 bases and the J gene lost 4 bases, with 14 bases spanning the gap. This CDR3 is built from 13 residues. Germline V gives CDR1 SNHLY, CDR2 FYNNEI. CDR3 protein: CASRLRYSTEAFF. The CDR3 DNA reads TGTGCCAGCCGACTGAGGTATTCCACTGAAGCTTTCTTT.

This clonotype has ten or more counts. The V call is TRBV25-1, the J call TRBJ1-2; perhaps TRBD1 as D (6 bases). CDR1 and CDR2 from the germline V gene are MGHDK and SYGVNS. The ends were cut back, 4 bases at V and 7 bases at J, with 19 bases in the middle. The length of the CDR3 is 15 residues. The CDR3 region has the DNA TGTGCCAGCAGTGCTAAAATGGGGGGGCGAGGTGGCTACACCTTC. Encoded protein: CASSAKMGGRGGYTF.

A word on this clonotype: Being one base from a much bigger clone, this may be a read error. The chain has TRBV7-3 and TRBJ1-5; D gene uncertain. The CDR3 length is 13 residues. From germline, CDR1 is SGHTA and CDR2 FQGTGA. The V end was cut by 4 bases, the J end by 7 bases, with 11 bases between. The CDR3 here is CASSSLEGQPQHF. CDR3 coding DNA: TGTGCCAGCAGCTCACTGGAAGGACAGCCCCAGCATTTT. The complete variable domain, with remaining parts taken from reference TRBV7-3 and TRBJ1-5, reads GAGVSQTPSNKVTEKGKYVELRCDPISGHTALYWYRQSLGQGPEFLIYFQGTGAADDSGLPNDRFFAVRPEGSVSTLKIQRTERGDSAVYLCASSSLEGQPQHFGDGTRLSIL.

This clonotype was seen a handful of times. The chain links TRBV18 to TRBJ1-5, with D perhaps matching TRBD1 (5 bases). The ends were cut back, 1 base at V and 1 base at J, with 11 bases in the middle. Germline V gene data show CDR1 as KGHSH and CDR2 as LQKENI. The CDR3 is 16 amino acids. CDR3 coding DNA: TGTGCCAGCTCACCACTGGGGGATAGAAGCAATCAGCCCCAGCATTTT. Protein: CASSPLGDRSNQPQHF.

The rearrangement links TRBV9 to TRBJ2-3; D ambiguous. V was trimmed by 0 bases and J by 4 bases, leaving 6 bases between them. CDR3 length equals 13 residues. The germline CDR1 and CDR2 sequences are SGDLS and YYNGEE. CDR3 sequence reads: CASSVGLSDTQYF. The CDR3 DNA reads TGTGCCAGCAGCGTAGGACTCTCAGATACGCAGTATTTT. Variable domain in full (rest from reference TRBV9 and TRBJ2-3): DSGVTQTPKHLITATGQRVTLRCSPRSGDLSVYWYQQSLDQGLQFLIQYYNGEERAKGNILERFSAQQFPDLHSELNLSSLELGDSALYFCASSVGLSDTQYFGPGTRLTVL.

This clonotype was seen at least ten times. The V gene is TRBV19, the J gene TRBJ1-2, with 7 bases matching TRBD1. The length of the CDR3 is 16 residues. Trimming at V came to 6 bases and at J to 8 bases, leaving 18 bases not matched to a gene. Germline V gives CDR1 LNHDA, CDR2 SQIVND (reference sequence). The CDR3 reads CASRGTVGRGSSGYTF. The CDR3 DNA sequence: TGTGCCAGTAGGGGGACAGTGGGAAGAGGATCTAGCGGCTACACCTTC. The full variable domain, completed using reference TRBV19 and TRBJ1-2, is DGGITQSPKYLFRKEGQNVTLSCEQNLNHDAMYWYRQDPGQGLRLIYYSQIVNDFQKGDIAEGYSVSREKKESFPLTVTSAQKNPTAFYLCASRGTVGRGSSGYTFGSGTRLTVV.

This clonotype was seen at least ten times. J is TRBJ1-5 and V is TRBV12-3 or TRBV12-4, with D perhaps matching TRBD1 (6 bases). The CDR3 loop spans 16 amino acids. Trimming removed 4 bases at V and 2 bases at J, with 15 bases between. CDR3 DNA: TGTGCCAGCAGTTCCCATACAGGGAAGGGCAATCAGCCCCAGCATTTT. Amino acids: CASSSHTGKGNQPQHF.

The rearrangement links TRBV20-1 to TRBJ1-2, with D hard to call. Germline V CDR1 and CDR2: DFQATT, SNEGSKA (reference sequence). Trimming shortened V by 0 bases and J by 0 bases, and 14 bases separated the two germline ends. The CDR3 sequence is 16 residues long. This CDR3 is CSARDPRTPSNYGYTF. CDR3 bases: TGCAGTGCTAGAGATCCTCGGACCCCGTCTAACTATGGCTACACCTTC.

Notes on this clonotype: One end of the junction varies from germline; a read error may be responsible. The V call is TRBV7-7, the J call TRBJ2-5; D is undetermined. The germline V gene encodes CDR1 SSHAT and CDR2 FNYEAQ (reference sequence). The CDR3 loop spans 13 amino acids. The DNA for the CDR3 is TGTGCTAGCAGCTTCGGCAGGTTGGAGACCCAGTACTTC. Translating gives CASSFGRLETQYF.

This clonotype was counted at least ten times. This chain links TRBV7-9 with TRBJ2-5; D uncertain. Trimming cost V 1 base and J 0 bases, with 6 bases left between them. This CDR3 is 14 amino acids long. The germline CDR1 and CDR2 sequences are SEHNR and FQNEAQ (reference sequence). The CDR3: CASSLGAYQETQYF. CDR3 nucleotide sequence: TGTGCCAGCAGCTTAGGCGCATACCAAGAGACCCAGTACTTC.

The chain carries TRBV7-9 and TRBJ2-7, with D perhaps TRBD1 (6 bases). The CDR3 consists of 12 residues. Germline lookup yields CDR1 SEHNR and CDR2 FQNEAQ (reference sequence). V was shortened by 7 bases and J by 3 bases, with 10 bases between the two germline ends. CDR3 residues: CASKSTGYEQYF. The CDR3 DNA reads as TGTGCCAGCAAGTCGACAGGCTACGAGCAGTACTTC.

This clonotype was observed at least ten times. The gene calls are TRBV6-1 and TRBJ2-5; the D gene is possibly TRBD2 (6 bases). V was clipped by 7 bases and J by 5 bases, with 11 bases between them. Germline V gives CDR1 MNHNS, CDR2 SASEGT. The CDR3 runs 12 residues. CDR3: CASTIGRETQYF. CDR3 sequence (DNA): TGTGCCAGCACTATTGGGAGGGAGACCCAGTACTTC.